The 8 T cell receptor beta chains in this list originate from one sample, sequenced in a study of blood T cell repertoires in COVID-19. TCRdb keeps only in-frame clones here, not all; method: immunoSEQ multiplex PCR. The sample yields 250,000 or so clones, 84% seen once. The sequencing sample was made of peripheral blood. These receptors were obtained from a man in his sixties with acute or convalescent COVID-19.

The genes are TRBV28 and TRBJ2-3; 12 positions match TRBD2. The CDR3 covers 15 residues. Germline lookup yields CDR1 MDHEN and CDR2 SYDVKM. The V gene end was trimmed by 5 bases and the J gene end by 7 bases; junction bases not matched to a gene: 7. This chain's CDR3 is CASSEGLAGLYTQYF. DNA for the CDR3: TGTGCCAGCAGTGAGGGACTAGCGGGTCTTTATACGCAGTATTTT.

This chain joins TRBV11-3 and TRBJ2-1, with D perhaps matching TRBD1 (6 bases). Trimming took off 1 base at V and 4 bases at J, with 14 bases between the two ends. This CDR3 is built from 16 residues. Germline V CDR1 and CDR2: SGHNT, YENEEA. The DNA of the CDR3 is TGTGCCAGCAGCTTAGGAGGGGTAGGGGGATACAATGAGCAGTTCTTC. This translates into CASSLGGVGGYNEQFF.

V and J are TRBV4-1 and TRBJ1-2; 8 bases are a match to TRBD1. The CDR3 extends over 16 amino acids. The V and J ends lost 0 bases and 4 bases, in that order; junction bases with no gene match: 7. The germline V gene encodes CDR1 MGHRA and CDR2 YSYEKL. The CDR3 here is CASSQDPSGGAYGYTF. In DNA, the CDR3 is TGCGCCAGCAGCCAAGATCCGTCAGGGGGCGCCTATGGCTACACCTTC.

The sample holds one count of this clone. CDR3 coding DNA: TGCGCCAGCAGCTTGGGGACAGGGGGAACCTGGGGTAGCAATCAGCCCCAGCATTTT. Residues: CASSLGTGGTWGSNQPQHF. This sequence joins TRBV5-1 and TRBJ1-5; 10 positions match TRBD1. CDR1 is SGHRS and CDR2 is YFSETQ in the germline V gene. Trimming removed 0 bases from V and 0 bases from J; junction bases left unmatched: 9. The CDR3 runs to 19 residues.

CDR3 sequence reads: CASSLGQGSTYEQYF. CDR3 sequence (DNA): TGCGCCAGCAGCTTGGGACAGGGGTCCACCTACGAGCAGTACTTC. V is TRBV5-1 and J is TRBJ2-7, with 8 bases identical to TRBD1. Trimming at V came to 0 bases and at J to 2 bases, leaving 4 bases not matched to a gene. Germline lookup yields CDR1 SGHRS and CDR2 YFSETQ. This CDR3 contains 15 residues.

This chain connects TRBV7-2 to TRBJ2-3; TRBD2 matches 7 bases. The CDR3 sequence is 15 residues long. CDR1 is SGHTA, CDR2 FQGNSA, per germline. The trim removed 0 bases at V and 4 bases at J, leaving 4 bases unmatched. CDR3 bases: TGTGCCAGCAGCTTAGCGGGCGGGAGCTCAGATACGCAGTATTTT. The encoded protein is CASSLAGGSSDTQYF.

In the case of this clone: Lacking the conserved final phenylalanine or tryptophan, this CDR3 likely reflects a read error. It is unclear where the CDR3 begins or ends on the DNA, so no DNA is shown, and the CDR3 is as TCRdb lists it. The CDR3 region is CASSVLGQGVRHPL. This chain joins TRBV9 and TRBJ2-6; the listed D gene, TRBD1, was not tested against the DNA. Germline values: CDR1 SGDLS, CDR2 YYNGEE. The CDR3 is 14 amino acids long, termini counted.

This clone showed up just a few times. This sequence joins TRBV3-1 (or the pseudogene TRBV3-2) and TRBJ1-6; the match to TRBD1 covers 7 bases. The CDR3 length is 15 residues. In germline, CDR1 is LGHDT, CDR2 YNNKEL (reference sequence). V dropped 4 bases and J dropped 8; count of bases not matched to a gene: 8. The CDR3 region is CASSPQTGRYSPLHF. The DNA for the CDR3 is TGTGCCAGCAGCCCCCAGACAGGGAGGTATTCACCCCTCCACTTT.